This T cell receptor (beta chain) was sequenced for a study of shared clonotypes between healthy human individuals. Within Nashville, Tennessee resided all donors, each a Caucasian adult. Germline CDR1 SGDLS, CDR2 YYNGEE. V lost 2 bases to trimming and J lost 4 bases; unmatched junction nucleotides: 9. The CDR3 is 16 amino acids. The study ran the assay at deep level. Sequenced by immunoSEQ multiplex PCR; TCRdb stores in-frame clones only, minus some. The sample lists hundreds of thousands of clones; 79% were seen once. This clone was counted a few times. The sequence was collected from a woman aged 40 to 50 in good health. Some clones in this sample may be carry-over from other donors' samples. The J gene is TRBJ2-1, the V gene TRBV9, with 7 bases aligning to TRBD2. The material sequenced was PBMCs. This CDR3 reads CASSVLSSGKYNEQFF. For the CDR3, the DNA is TGTGCCAGCAGCGTTCTCTCTAGCGGAAAGTACAATGAGCAGTTCTTC.